The 15 T cell receptor beta chains given below trace back to one sample, sequenced in a study of neurological immune-mediated disorders. Using its own MiXCR run on the 5' RACE reads, TCRdb lists one record per CDR3 protein. The sample contains tens of thousands of distinct CDR3 sequences, 13% of which appear only once. Sequencing used PBMCs. The receptors were gathered from a woman aged 55-70 years with HTLV-1-associated myelopathy (HAM/TSP).

J is TRBJ2-7 and V is TRBV29-1, with 9 bases that match TRBD1. Trimming removed 6 bases from V and 3 bases from J; junction bases left unmatched: 12. This CDR3 contains 15 residues. CDR1 is SQVTM and CDR2 is ANQGSEA in the germline V gene. The CDR3 DNA is TGCAGCGTCGAGACAGGGGGTGAAACTCTCTACGAGCAGTACTTC. Its translation: CSVETGGETLYEQYF.

The rearrangement links TRBV20-1 to TRBJ2-7; 10 bases match TRBD1. The length of the CDR3 is 13 residues. After removal of 4 bases from V and 2 bases from J, the junction contained 2 bases not matched to a gene. Germline V gene sequence: CDR1 DFQATT, CDR2 SNEGSKA (reference sequence). CDR3 loop: CSATTGGPYEQYF. Here the CDR3 DNA reads TGCAGTGCTACGACAGGGGGCCCCTACGAGCAGTACTTC.

J is TRBJ2-3 and V is TRBV9; 7 bases are shared with TRBD2. J lost 0 bases, V lost 3 bases, and 4 bases had no gene match. The CDR3 covers 15 residues. Germline-derived CDR1 and CDR2 are SGDLS and YYNGEE. CDR3 protein: CASSADGGSTDTQYF. The CDR3 nucleotides are TGTGCCAGCAGCGCCGACGGGGGGAGCACAGATACGCAGTATTTT.

This clonotype occurred many times. The chain is built from TRBV20-1 and TRBJ2-1; possibly TRBD1 or TRBD2 for D (6 bases each). The germline V gene encodes CDR1 DFQATT and CDR2 SNEGSKA (reference sequence). The CDR3 runs to 11 residues. The CDR3 sequence is CRVRRGLEQFF. The CDR3 DNA sequence: TGCAGGGTGCGACGGGGGCTTGAGCAGTTCTTC.

This clonotype turned up a few times. V is TRBV19 and J is TRBJ1-2; D not certain. The germline V and J ends were trimmed by 0 bases and 9 bases, with 5 bases remaining between them. Looked up from germline, CDR1 is LNHDA and CDR2 is SQIVND (reference sequence). This CDR3 spans 11 amino acids. CDR3 bases: TGTGCCAGTAGTATAGATTTGAGCTACACCTTC. It is translated as CASSIDLSYTF.

The chain links TRBV7-2 to TRBJ2-7, with 7 bases identical to TRBD1. Germline V CDR1 and CDR2: SGHTA, FQGNSA. The CDR3 covers 15 residues. The V gene end was trimmed by 5 bases and the J gene end by 1 base; junction bases not matched to a gene: 8. The CDR3 DNA reads as TGTGCCAGCAGCAGACCCGGGACAGTTTCCTACGAGCAGTACTTC. Its translation is CASSRPGTVSYEQYF.

In its sample, this clonotype was seen many times. CDR3 in DNA: TGCGCCAGCAGCTTGGACGGGCCTAGCGGGAGTATGGATACGCAGTATTTT. This gives the protein CASSLDGPSGSMDTQYF. V usage is TRBV5-1 and J usage is TRBJ2-3; 10 nucleotides agree with TRBD2. This CDR3 comprises 17 residues. V dropped 0 bases and J dropped 6; count of bases not matched to a gene: 10. CDR1 and CDR2 (germline): SGHRS, YFSETQ.

This clonotype is judged medium-sized. The rearrangement links TRBV5-1 to TRBJ2-7; 9 nucleotides match TRBD1. V shed 4 bases, J shed 4 bases, and the junction held 6 bases outside the gene matches. The CDR3 runs to 14 residues. The germline gives CDR1 SGHRS, CDR2 YFSETQ. CDR3 sequence reads: CASSLRTGVYEQYF. The CDR3 DNA is TGCGCCAGCAGCCTACGGACAGGGGTGTACGAGCAGTACTTC.

This clonotype was picked up many times. The rearrangement joins TRBV7-2 to TRBJ1-2; no reliable D call. From germline, CDR1 is SGHTA and CDR2 FQGNSA. CDR3 length: 13 amino acids. V gave up 1 base and J gave up 4 bases, with 7 bases separating them. The CDR3 sequence is CASSLESVYGYTF. The CDR3 DNA sequence: TGTGCCAGCAGCTTAGAGTCAGTCTATGGCTACACCTTC.

This clonotype appeared many times. This sequence joins TRBV7-9 and TRBJ2-1, with 12 bases aligning to TRBD2. The CDR3 loop spans 17 amino acids. The V segment lost 5 bases and the J segment 3 bases; nucleotides outside the gene matches: 8. Germline V gene data show CDR1 as SEHNR and CDR2 as FQNEAQ (reference sequence). As DNA, the CDR3 is TGTGCCAGCAGCCCTGCGACTAGCGGGAGACTCTACAATGAGCAGTTCTTC. Residues: CASSPATSGRLYNEQFF.

In its sample, this clonotype was seen many times. The V gene is TRBV20-1, the J gene TRBJ1-2, with 7 bases identical to TRBD1. The CDR3 loop spans 14 amino acids. With V trimmed by 2 bases and J by 4 bases, 7 bases remained unmatched. The V gene's germline CDR1 is DFQATT and CDR2 SNEGSKA (reference sequence). The CDR3 loop is CSARPRDSPYGYTF. DNA for the CDR3: TGCAGTGCTAGACCACGGGACAGCCCCTATGGCTACACCTTC.

This clonotype has only a few counts. The V gene is TRBV7-9, the J gene TRBJ1-6; the D gene is possibly TRBD1 (6 bases). V lost 1 base and J 5 bases, leaving 6 bases between the germline ends. Germline loops: CDR1 SEHNR, CDR2 FQNEAQ (reference sequence). The CDR3 loop spans 14 amino acids. CDR3 sequence reads: CASSLDRDNSPLHF. The CDR3 DNA is TGTGCCAGCAGCTTAGACAGGGATAATTCACCCCTCCACTTT.

The chain recombines TRBV11-2 with TRBJ2-6, with TRBD1 as a possible D gene (5 bases). CDR3 size: 15 residues. Trimming cost V 5 bases and J 1 base, with 9 bases left between them. Looked up from germline, CDR1 is SGHAT and CDR2 is FQNNGV. DNA of the CDR3: TGTGCCAGCAGCATGACAGTTTCTGGGGCCAACGTCCTGACTTTC. Translating it yields CASSMTVSGANVLTF.

This clonotype was observed at least ten times. The genes are TRBV29-1 and TRBJ1-2; TRBD1 aligns across 10 bases. The V and J ends lost 6 bases and 1 base, in that order; junction bases with no gene match: 2. Germline CDR1 SQVTM, CDR2 ANQGSEA. The CDR3 contains 13 residues. CDR3 in amino acids: CSVGQGNNYGYTF. The CDR3 coding sequence is TGCAGCGTGGGACAGGGGAATAACTATGGCTACACCTTC.

This clonotype was detected many times. The J gene is TRBJ2-1, the V gene TRBV30; either TRBD1 or TRBD2 may supply D (7 bases each). CDR1 GTSNPN and CDR2 SVGIG come from the germline V gene (reference sequence). The CDR3 is 13 residues long. Deletions cut 2 bases from V and 10 bases from J, with 15 bases between. CDR3 sequence reads: CAWSRGGGKEQFF. The CDR3 nucleotides read TGTGCCTGGAGTAGGGGAGGGGGCAAAGAGCAGTTCTTC.